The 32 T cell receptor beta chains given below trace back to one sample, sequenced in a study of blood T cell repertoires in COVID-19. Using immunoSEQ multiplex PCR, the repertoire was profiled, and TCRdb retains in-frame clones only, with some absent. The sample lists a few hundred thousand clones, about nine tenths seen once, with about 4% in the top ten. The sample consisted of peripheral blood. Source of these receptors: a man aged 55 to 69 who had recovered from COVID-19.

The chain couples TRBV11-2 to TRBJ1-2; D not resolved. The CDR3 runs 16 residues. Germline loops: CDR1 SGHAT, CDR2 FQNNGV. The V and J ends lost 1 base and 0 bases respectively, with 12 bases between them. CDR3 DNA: TGTGCCAGCAGCTTAGCACGGGAATCCTCTAACTATGGCTACACCTTC. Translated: CASSLARESSNYGYTF.

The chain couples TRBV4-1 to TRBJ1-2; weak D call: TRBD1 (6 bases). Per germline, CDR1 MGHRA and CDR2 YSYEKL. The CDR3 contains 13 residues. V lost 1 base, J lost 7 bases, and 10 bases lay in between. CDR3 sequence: CASSQGGPAGYTF. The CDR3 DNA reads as TGCGCCAGCAGCCAAGGGGGGCCGGCTGGCTACACCTTC.

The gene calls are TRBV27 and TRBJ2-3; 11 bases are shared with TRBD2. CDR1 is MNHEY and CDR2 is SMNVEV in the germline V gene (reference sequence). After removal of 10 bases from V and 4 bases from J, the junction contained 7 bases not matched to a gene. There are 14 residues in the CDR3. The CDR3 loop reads CAIKLAGASDTQYF. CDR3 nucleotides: TGTGCCATCAAACTAGCGGGGGCCTCAGATACGCAGTATTTT.

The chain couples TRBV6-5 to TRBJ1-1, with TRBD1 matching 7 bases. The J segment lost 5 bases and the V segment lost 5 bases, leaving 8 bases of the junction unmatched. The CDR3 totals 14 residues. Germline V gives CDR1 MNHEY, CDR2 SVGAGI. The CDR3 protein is CASSPRRGPTEAFF. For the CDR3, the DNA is TGTGCCAGCAGTCCCCGGAGGGGGCCGACTGAAGCTTTCTTT.

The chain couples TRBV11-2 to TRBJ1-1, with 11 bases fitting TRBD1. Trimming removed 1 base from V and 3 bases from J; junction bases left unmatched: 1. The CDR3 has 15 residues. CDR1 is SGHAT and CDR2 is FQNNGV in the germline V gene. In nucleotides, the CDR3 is TGTGCCAGCAGCTTAGTGGACAGGGGGCACACTGAAGCTTTCTTT. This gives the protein CASSLVDRGHTEAFF.

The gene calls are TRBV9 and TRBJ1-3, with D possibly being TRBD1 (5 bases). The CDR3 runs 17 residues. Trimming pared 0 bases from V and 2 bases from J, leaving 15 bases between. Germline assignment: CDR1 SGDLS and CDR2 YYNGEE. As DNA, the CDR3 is TGTGCCAGCAGCGTAGGTCTGCCGGGAGGGGCTGGAAACACCATATATTTT. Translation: CASSVGLPGGAGNTIYF.

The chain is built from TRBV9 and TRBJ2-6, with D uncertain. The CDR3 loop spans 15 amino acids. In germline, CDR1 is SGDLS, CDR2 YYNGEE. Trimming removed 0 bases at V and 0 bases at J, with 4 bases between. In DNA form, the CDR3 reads TGTGCCAGCAGCGTAGAGAGCTCTGGGGCCAACGTCCTGACTTTC. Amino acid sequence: CASSVESSGANVLTF.

The chain's CDR3 is CASSIKGTGRETQYF. The DNA of the CDR3 is TGTGCCAGTAGTATAAAAGGGACAGGGAGGGAGACCCAGTACTTC. The chain links TRBV19 to TRBJ2-5, with TRBD1 matching 9 bases. This CDR3 spans 15 amino acids. Germline assignment: CDR1 LNHDA and CDR2 SQIVND (reference sequence). V was pared by 2 bases and J by 5 bases, with 6 bases of the junction left unmatched. Combining the CDR3 with reference TRBV19 and TRBJ2-5 gives the whole variable domain DGGITQSPKYLFRKEGQNVTLSCEQNLNHDAMYWYRQDPGQGLRLIYYSQIVNDFQKGDIAEGYSVSREKKESFPLTVTSAQKNPTAFYLCASSIKGTGRETQYFGPGTRLLVL.

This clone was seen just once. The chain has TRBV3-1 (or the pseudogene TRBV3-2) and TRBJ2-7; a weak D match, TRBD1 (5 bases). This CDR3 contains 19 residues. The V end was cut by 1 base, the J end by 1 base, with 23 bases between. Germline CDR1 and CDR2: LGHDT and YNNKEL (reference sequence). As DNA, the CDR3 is TGTGCCAGCAGCCAAGGGGGAAAATGCAGGGCCCACTTATCCTACGAGCAGTACTTC. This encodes CASSQGGKCRAHLSYEQYF.

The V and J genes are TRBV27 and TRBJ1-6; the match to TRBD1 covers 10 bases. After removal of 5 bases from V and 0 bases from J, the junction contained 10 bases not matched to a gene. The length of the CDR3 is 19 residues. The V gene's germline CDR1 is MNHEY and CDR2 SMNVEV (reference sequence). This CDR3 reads CASSRLSGTGVSYNSPLHF. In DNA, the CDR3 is TGTGCCAGCAGTCGTTTATCCGGGACAGGGGTCTCCTATAATTCACCCCTCCACTTT.

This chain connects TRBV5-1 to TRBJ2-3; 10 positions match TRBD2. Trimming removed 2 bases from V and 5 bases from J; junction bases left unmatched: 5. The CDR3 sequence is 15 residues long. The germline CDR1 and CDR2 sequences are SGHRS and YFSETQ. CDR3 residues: CASSLAGGLVDTQYF. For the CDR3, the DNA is TGCGCCAGCAGCTTAGCGGGGGGGCTTGTAGATACGCAGTATTTT. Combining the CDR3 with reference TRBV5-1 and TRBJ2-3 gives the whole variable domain KAGVTQTPRYLIKTRGQQVTLSCSPISGHRSVSWYQQTPGQGLQFLFEYFSETQRNKGNFPGRFSGRQFSNSRSEMNVSTLELGDSALYLCASSLAGGLVDTQYFGPGTRLTVL.

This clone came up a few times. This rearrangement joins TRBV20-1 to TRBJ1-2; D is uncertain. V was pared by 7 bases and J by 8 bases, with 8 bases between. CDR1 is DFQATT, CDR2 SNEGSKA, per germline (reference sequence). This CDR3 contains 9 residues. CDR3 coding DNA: TGCAGTGTTCCCCGGGGCTACACCTTC. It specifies CSVPRGYTF.

For the CDR3, the DNA is TGTGCCAGCAGCTTGTTTGGGGCATATCGCAACACTGAAGCTTTCTTT. Its translation: CASSLFGAYRNTEAFF. The chain joins TRBV5-4 to TRBJ1-1; D is perhaps TRBD1 (5 bases). The V end was cut by 1 base, the J end by 2 bases, with 15 bases between. Looked up from germline, CDR1 is SGHNT and CDR2 is YYREEE (reference sequence). The CDR3 contains 16 residues.

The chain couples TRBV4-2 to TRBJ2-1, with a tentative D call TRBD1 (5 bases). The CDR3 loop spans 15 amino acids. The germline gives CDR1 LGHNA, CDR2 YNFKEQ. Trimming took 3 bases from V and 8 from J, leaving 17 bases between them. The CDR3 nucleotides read TGTGCCAGCAGCCAGATTAGGGCAGGGCGGTATGAGCAGTTCTTC. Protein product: CASSQIRAGRYEQFF.

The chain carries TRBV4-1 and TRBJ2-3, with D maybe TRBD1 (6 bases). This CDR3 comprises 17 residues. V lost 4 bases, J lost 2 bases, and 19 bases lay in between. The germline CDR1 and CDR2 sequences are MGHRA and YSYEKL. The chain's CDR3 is CASSPPPATGATDTQYF. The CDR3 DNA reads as TGCGCCAGCAGCCCCCCCCCGGCGACAGGAGCCACAGATACGCAGTATTTT.

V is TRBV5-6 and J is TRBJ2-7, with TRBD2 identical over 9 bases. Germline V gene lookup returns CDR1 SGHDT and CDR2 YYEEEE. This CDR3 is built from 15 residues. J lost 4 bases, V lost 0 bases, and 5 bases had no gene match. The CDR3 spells CASSLAPAGGYEQYF. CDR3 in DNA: TGTGCCAGCAGCTTGGCCCCAGCGGGGGGATACGAGCAGTACTTC.

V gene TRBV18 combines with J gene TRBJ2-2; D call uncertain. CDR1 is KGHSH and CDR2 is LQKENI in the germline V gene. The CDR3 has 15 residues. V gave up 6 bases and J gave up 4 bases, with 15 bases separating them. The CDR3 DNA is TGTGCCAGCTCTTCCCTTACCGGTCTCACCGGGGAGCTGTTTTTT. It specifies CASSSLTGLTGELFF.

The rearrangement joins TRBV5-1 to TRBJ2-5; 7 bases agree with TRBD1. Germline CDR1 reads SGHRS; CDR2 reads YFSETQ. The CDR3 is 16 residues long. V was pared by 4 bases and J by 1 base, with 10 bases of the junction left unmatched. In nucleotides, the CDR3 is TGCGCCAGCAGCCAGAATGGAGACAGGGCCCAAGAGACCCAGTACTTC. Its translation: CASSQNGDRAQETQYF.

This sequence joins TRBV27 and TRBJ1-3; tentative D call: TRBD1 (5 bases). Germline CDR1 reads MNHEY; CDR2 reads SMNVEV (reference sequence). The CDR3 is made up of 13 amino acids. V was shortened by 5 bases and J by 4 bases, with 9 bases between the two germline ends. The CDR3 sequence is CASSRGDGNTIYF. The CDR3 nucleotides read TGTGCCAGCAGTCGGGGGGACGGAAACACCATATATTTT.

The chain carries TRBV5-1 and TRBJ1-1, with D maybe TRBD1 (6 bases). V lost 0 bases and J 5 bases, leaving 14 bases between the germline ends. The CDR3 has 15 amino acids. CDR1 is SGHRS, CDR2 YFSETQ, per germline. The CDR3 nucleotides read TGCGCCAGCAGCTTGGGACACCGGGACAATACTGAAGCTTTCTTT. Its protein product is CASSLGHRDNTEAFF.

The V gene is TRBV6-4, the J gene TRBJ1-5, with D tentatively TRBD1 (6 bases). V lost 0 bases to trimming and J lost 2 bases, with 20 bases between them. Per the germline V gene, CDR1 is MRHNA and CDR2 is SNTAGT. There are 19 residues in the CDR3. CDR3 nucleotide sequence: TGTGCCAGCAGTGACTCCCCGGGGCAGGGGCGATGGCGCAATCAGCCCCAGCATTTT. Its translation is CASSDSPGQGRWRNQPQHF.

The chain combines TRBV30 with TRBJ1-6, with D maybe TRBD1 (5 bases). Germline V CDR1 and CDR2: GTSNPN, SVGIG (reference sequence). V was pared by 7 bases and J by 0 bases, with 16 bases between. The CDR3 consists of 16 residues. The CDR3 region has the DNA TGTGCCTTTCGCGGACACCCGAGCTCCTATAATTCACCCCTCCACTTT. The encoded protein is CAFRGHPSSYNSPLHF.

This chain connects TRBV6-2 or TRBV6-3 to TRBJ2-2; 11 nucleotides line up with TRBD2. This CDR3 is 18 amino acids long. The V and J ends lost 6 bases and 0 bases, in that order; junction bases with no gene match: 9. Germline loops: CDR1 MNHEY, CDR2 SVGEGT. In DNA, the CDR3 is TGTGCCAGCAGCCCCCCTTTAGCGGGGGGGACGAACACCGGGGAGCTGTTTTTT. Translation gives CASSPPLAGGTNTGELFF.

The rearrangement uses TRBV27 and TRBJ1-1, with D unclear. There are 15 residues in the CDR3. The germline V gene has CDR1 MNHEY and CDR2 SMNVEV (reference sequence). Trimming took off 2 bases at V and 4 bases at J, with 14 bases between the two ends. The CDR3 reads CASSLKKEAVTEAFF. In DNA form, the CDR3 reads TGTGCCAGCAGTTTAAAAAAAGAGGCTGTCACTGAAGCTTTCTTT.

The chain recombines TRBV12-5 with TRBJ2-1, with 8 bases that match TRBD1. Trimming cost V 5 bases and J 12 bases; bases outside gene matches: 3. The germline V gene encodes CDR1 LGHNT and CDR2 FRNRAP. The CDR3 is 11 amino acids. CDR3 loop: CASGLGQVQFF. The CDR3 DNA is TGTGCTAGTGGTCTGGGACAGGTGCAGTTCTTC. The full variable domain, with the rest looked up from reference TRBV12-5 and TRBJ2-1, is DARVTQTPRHKVTEMGQEVTMRCQPILGHNTVFWYRQTMMQGLELLAYFRNRAPLDDSGMPKDRFSAEMPDATLATLKIQPSEPRDSAVYFCASGLGQVQFFGPGTRLTVL.

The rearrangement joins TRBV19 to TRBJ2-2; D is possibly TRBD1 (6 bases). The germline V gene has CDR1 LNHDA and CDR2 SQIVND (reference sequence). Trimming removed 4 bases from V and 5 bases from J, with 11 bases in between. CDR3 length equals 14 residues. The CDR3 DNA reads TGTGCCAGTAGTACAGGGGTCGGAACCGGGGAGCTGTTTTTT. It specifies CASSTGVGTGELFF.

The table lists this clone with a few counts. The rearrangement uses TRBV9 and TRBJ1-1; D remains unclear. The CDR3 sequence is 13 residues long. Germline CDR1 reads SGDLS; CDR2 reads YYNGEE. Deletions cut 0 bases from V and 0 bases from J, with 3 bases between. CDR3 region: CASSVVVNTEAFF. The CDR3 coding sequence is TGTGCCAGCAGCGTAGTCGTGAACACTGAAGCTTTCTTT.

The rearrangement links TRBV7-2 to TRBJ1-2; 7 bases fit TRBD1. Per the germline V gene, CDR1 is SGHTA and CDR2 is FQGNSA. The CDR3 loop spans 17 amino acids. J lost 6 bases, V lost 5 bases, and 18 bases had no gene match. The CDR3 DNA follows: TGTGCCAGCAGCGACCCGGCGGGACAGAGCCGCCTCGATGGCTACACCTTC. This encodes CASSDPAGQSRLDGYTF.

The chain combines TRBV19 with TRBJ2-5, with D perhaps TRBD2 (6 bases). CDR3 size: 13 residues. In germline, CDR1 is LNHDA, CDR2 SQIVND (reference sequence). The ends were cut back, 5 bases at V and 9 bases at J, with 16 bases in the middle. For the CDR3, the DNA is TGTGCCAGTAGTTCCGGGACTGGGCAGGCCCAGTACTTC. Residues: CASSSGTGQAQYF. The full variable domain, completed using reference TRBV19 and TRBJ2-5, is DGGITQSPKYLFRKEGQNVTLSCEQNLNHDAMYWYRQDPGQGLRLIYYSQIVNDFQKGDIAEGYSVSREKKESFPLTVTSAQKNPTAFYLCASSSGTGQAQYFGPGTRLLVL.

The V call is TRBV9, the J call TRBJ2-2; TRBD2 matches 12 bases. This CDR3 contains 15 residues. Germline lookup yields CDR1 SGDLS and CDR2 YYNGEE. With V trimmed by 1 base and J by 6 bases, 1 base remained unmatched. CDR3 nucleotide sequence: TGTGCCAGCAGCGTAACTAGCGGGGGGCCCGGGGAGCTGTTTTTT. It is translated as CASSVTSGGPGELFF.

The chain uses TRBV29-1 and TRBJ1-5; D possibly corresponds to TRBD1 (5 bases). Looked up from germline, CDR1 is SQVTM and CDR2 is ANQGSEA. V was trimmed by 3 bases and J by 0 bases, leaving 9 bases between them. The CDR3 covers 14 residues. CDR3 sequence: CSVDGGSSNQPQHF. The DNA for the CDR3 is TGCAGCGTTGATGGGGGGAGTAGCAATCAGCCCCAGCATTTT.

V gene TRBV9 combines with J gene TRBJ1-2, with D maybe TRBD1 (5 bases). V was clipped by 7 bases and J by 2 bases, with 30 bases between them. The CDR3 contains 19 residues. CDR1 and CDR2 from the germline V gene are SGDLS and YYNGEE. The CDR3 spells CASPLSVPRRAGKNYGYTF. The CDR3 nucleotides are TGTGCCAGCCCCCTCAGCGTCCCCCGGAGGGCAGGGAAGAACTATGGCTACACCTTC.